The 3 T cell receptor beta chains reported below all come from one sample, sequenced in a study of blood T cell repertoires in COVID-19 (dated by TCRdb to between 2020 and 2021). To prepare the library, the immunoSEQ multiplex PCR assay was applied. TCRdb stores this immuneACCESS table with in-frame sequences only. Part of the clones is absent; in the studies checked, under half of the shortfall reflects unresolved V genes, and no reason is known for the rest. This sample holds about 100,000 clones; about 90% were observed only once. In total, the top ten clones hold 6.5% to 8% of the sample. The sequenced material came from peripheral blood. The receptors stem from a man aged 25 to 45 in a cohort sampled during active COVID-19.

This rearrangement joins TRBV5-5 to TRBJ1-4; D is unclear. V gave up 0 bases and J gave up 3 bases, with 6 bases separating them. This CDR3 has 14 amino acids. Germline V gene data show CDR1 as SGHKS and CDR2 as YYEKEE (reference sequence). This chain's CDR3 is CASSLGLANEKLFF. CDR3 nucleotide sequence: TGTGCCAGCAGCTTGGGGTTAGCTAATGAAAAACTGTTTTTT.

The chain recombines TRBV5-4 with TRBJ2-2, with a possible D match to TRBD1 (5 bases). Germline V CDR1 and CDR2: SGHNT, YYREEE (reference sequence). The CDR3 has 14 amino acids. The V and J ends lost 5 bases and 2 bases respectively, with 10 bases between them. The CDR3 coding sequence is TGTGCCAGCAGTGGCGGACAAAACACCGGGGAGCTGTTTTTT. Its translation is CASSGGQNTGELFF.

V is TRBV7-8 and J is TRBJ1-2, with TRBD1 identical over 7 bases. Per the germline V gene, CDR1 is SGHVS and CDR2 is FQNEAQ. This CDR3 contains 14 residues. The V segment lost 2 bases and the J segment 5 bases; nucleotides outside the gene matches: 5. The CDR3 bases are TGTGCCAGCAGCTTAAAGGAGACAGGGTATGGCTACACCTTC. Translated, it gives CASSLKETGYGYTF.